The clone carrying this T cell receptor (beta chain) was recorded many times. TCRdb re-clonotyped the PCR reads through MiXCR. The sample includes tens of thousands of clones, around 20% of them seen just once. These data belong to a study of metastatic and nonmetastatic thyroid tumors. Treatment of any kind had been given to no patient before thyroid surgery. CDR1 and CDR2 (germline): SGHDT, YYEEEE. The CDR3 runs 15 residues. V was trimmed by 4 bases and J by 7 bases, leaving 18 bases between them. The chain has TRBV5-6 and TRBJ2-1, with D perhaps matching TRBD1 (5 bases). Sample: blood. The TCR was taken from a male donor with papillary thyroid cancer or a benign thyroid nodule (not recorded which). Some clones in this sample may be carry-over from other donors' samples. CDR3 DNA: TGTGCCAGCAGCCCACCAGGGTGGGGTATGAATGAGCAGTTCTTC. Its translation is CASSPPGWGMNEQFF.